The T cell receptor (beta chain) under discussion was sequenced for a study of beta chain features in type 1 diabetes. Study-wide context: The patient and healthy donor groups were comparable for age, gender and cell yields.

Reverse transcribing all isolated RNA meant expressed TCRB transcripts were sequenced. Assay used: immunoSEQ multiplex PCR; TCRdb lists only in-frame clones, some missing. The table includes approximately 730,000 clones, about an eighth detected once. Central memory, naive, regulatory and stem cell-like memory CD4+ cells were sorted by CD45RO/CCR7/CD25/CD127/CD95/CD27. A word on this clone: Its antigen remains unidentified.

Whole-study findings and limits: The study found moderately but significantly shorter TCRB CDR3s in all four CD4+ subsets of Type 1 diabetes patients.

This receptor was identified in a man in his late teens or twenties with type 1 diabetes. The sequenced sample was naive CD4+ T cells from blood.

The CDR3 region is CASSLLDRYEQYF. For the CDR3, the DNA is TGTGCCAGCAGCTTATTAGACAGATACGAGCAGTACTTC. The V gene is TRBV7-9, the J gene TRBJ2-7, with D tentatively TRBD1 (5 bases). V was pared by 2 bases and J by 4 bases, with 9 bases between. The CDR3 sequence is 13 residues long. The V gene's germline CDR1 is SEHNR and CDR2 FQNEAQ (reference sequence). Looking up the rest from reference TRBV7-9 and TRBJ2-7 gives the full variable domain: DTGVSQNPRHKITKRGQNVTFRCDPISEHNRLYWYRQTLGQGPEFLTYFQNEAQLEKSRLLSDRFSAERPKGSFSTLEIQRTEQGDSAMYLCASSLLDRYEQYFGPGTRLTVT.